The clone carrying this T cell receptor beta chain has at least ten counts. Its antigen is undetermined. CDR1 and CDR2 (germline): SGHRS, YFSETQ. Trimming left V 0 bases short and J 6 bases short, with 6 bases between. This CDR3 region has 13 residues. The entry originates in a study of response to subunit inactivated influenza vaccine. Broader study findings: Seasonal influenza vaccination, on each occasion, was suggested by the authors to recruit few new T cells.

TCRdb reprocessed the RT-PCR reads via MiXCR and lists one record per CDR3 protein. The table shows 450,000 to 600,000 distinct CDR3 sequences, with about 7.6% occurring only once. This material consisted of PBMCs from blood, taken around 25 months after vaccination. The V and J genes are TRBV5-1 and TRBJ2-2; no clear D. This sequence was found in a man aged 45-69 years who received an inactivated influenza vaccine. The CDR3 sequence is CASSLEGPGELFF. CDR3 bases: TGCGCCAGCAGCTTGGAAGGGCCCGGGGAGCTGTTTTTT.